This T cell receptor (beta chain) was sequenced in a study of CD8 T cells in ankylosing spondylitis. This clonotype has just a few counts. Its antigen remains unknown. TCRdb itself ran the 5' RACE reads through MiXCR, one entry per CDR3 protein. The table has 500,000 to 550,000 distinct CDR3 sequences, roughly an eighth seen once. Trimming took 5 bases from V and 4 from J; bases not matched to a gene: 8. Germline CDR1 SGHTA, CDR2 FQGNSA. This CDR3 region has 15 residues. Notes on the study in general: Ankylosing spondylitis blood seemed to carry a telltale TCR beta motif made of under ten highly homologous variants.

The chain is built from TRBV7-2 and TRBJ1-5, with 7 bases that match TRBD1. This sequence was found in a male donor with ankylosing spondylitis. The specimen was blood, either unsorted or a sorted T cell fraction (not recorded which). The CDR3 coding sequence is TGTGCCAGCAGCCAAGCGACAGGGAGAAATCAGCCCCAGCATTTT. Protein sequence: CASSQATGRNQPQHF.